This TCR beta chain was captured by sequencing in a study of CD8+ T cells in alopecia areata. Study-level background: Treated patients were dosed with oral tofacitinib, taking 5 to 10 mg twice daily. Overall study results and limits: Elevated clonality characterized lesional scalp relative to normal scalp, particularly in alopecia totalis/universalis. TCR sharing was clearer in mice than between patients, perhaps partly owing to patient HLA diversity.

CD4+ and CD8+ T cells were sorted from PBMCs stained for CD3, CD4 and CD8. Following RNA extraction, reverse transcription yielded cDNA that acted as the sequencing template. Assay used: immunoSEQ multiplex PCR; TCRdb lists only in-frame clones, some missing. Of some 130,000 clones listed, 45% to 50% are singletons. The germline V gene has CDR1 LNHNV and CDR2 YYDKDF (reference sequence). The CDR3 loop spans 17 amino acids. V lost 1 base and J lost 1; bases outside the gene matches: 5. A word on this clone: Its antigen is not known.

The source is a human donor with alopecia areata. This rearrangement joins TRBV15 to TRBJ2-2, with 8 bases fitting TRBD2. The sequencing here drew on CD8+ T cells sorted from blood, taken at week 0. CDR3 sequence reads: CATSRGMGLGNTGELFF. CDR3 coding DNA: TGTGCCACCAGCAGAGGAATGGGACTAGGGAACACCGGGGAGCTGTTTTTT. Together with reference TRBV15 and TRBJ2-2, the CDR3 gives the full variable domain: DAMVIQNPRYQVTQFGKPVTLSCSQTLNHNVMYWYQQKSSQAPKLLFHYYDKDFNNEADTPDNFQSRRPNTSFCFLDIRSPGLGDTAMYLCATSRGMGLGNTGELFFGEGSRLTVL.